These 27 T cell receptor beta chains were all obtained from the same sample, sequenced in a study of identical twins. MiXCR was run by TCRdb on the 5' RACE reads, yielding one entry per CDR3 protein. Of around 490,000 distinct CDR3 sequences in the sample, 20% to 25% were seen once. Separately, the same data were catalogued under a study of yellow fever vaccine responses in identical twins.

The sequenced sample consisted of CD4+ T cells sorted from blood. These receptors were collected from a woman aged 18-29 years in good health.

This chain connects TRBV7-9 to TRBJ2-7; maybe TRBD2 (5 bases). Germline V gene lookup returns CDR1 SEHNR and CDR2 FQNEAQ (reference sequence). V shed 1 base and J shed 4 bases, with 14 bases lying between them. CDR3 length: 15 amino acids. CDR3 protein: CASSLVGGSVYEQYF. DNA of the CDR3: TGTGCCAGCAGCTTAGTTGGTGGGAGCGTGTACGAGCAGTACTTC. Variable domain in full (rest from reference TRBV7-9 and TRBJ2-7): DTGVSQNPRHKITKRGQNVTFRCDPISEHNRLYWYRQTLGQGPEFLTYFQNEAQLEKSRLLSDRFSAERPKGSFSTLEIQRTEQGDSAMYLCASSLVGGSVYEQYFGPGTRLTVT.

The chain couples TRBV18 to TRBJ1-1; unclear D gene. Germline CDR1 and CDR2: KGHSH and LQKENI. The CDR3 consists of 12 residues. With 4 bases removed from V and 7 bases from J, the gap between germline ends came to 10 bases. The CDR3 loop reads CASSQLVGEAFF. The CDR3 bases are TGTGCCAGCTCACAGTTGGTCGGTGAAGCTTTCTTT.

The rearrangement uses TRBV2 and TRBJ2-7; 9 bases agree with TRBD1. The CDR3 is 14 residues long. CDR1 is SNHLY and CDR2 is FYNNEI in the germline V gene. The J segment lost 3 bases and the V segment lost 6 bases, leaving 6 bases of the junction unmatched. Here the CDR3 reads CASRGRDRDYEQYV. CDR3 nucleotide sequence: TGTGCCAGCAGGGGCCGGGACAGGGACTACGAGCAGTACGTC.

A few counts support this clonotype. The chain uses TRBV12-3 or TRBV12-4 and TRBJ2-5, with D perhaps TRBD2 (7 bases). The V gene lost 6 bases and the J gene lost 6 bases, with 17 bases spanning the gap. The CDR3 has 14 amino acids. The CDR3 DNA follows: TGTGCCAGCAGGAGAGGGGGGGGCTGGCAGACCCAGTACTTC. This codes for CASRRGGGWQTQYF.

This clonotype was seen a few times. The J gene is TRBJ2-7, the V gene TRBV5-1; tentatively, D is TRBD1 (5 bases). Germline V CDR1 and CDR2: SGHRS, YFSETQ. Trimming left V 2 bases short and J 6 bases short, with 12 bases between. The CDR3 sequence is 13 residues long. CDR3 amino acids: CASSFNSDSEQYF. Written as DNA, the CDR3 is TGCGCCAGCAGCTTTAATTCCGACAGCGAGCAGTACTTC.

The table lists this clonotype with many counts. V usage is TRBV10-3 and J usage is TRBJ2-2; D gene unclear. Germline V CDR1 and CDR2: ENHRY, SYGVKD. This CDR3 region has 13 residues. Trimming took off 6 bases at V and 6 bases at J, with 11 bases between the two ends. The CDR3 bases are TGTGCCATCAGCTCGCAGGAAGCCGGGGAGCTGTTTTTT. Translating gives CAISSQEAGELFF.

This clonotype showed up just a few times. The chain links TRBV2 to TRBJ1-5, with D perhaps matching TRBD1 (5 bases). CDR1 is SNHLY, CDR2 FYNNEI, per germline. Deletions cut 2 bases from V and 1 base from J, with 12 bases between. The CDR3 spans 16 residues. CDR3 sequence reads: CASSEQGRGSNQPQHF. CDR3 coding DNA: TGTGCCAGCAGTGAACAGGGAAGAGGAAGCAATCAGCCCCAGCATTTT.

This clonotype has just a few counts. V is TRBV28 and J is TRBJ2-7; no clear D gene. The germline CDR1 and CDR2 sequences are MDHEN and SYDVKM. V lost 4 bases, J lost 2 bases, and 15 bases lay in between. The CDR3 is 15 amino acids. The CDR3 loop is CASSYSLAVPYEQYF. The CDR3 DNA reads TGTGCCAGCAGTTATTCGTTGGCGGTGCCCTACGAGCAGTACTTC.

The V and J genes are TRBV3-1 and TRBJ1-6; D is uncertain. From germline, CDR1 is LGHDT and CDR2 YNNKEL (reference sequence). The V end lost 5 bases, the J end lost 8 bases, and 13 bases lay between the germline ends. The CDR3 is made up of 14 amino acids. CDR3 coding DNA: TGTGCCAGCAGCAAGGGCGAAAGCGATTCACCCCTCCACTTT. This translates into CASSKGESDSPLHF.

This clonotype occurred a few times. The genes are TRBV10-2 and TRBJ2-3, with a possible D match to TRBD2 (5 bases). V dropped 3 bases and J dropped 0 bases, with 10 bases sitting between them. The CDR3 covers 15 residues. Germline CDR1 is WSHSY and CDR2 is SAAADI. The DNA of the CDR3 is TGCGCCAGCAGTGAAAGGAGAGGGAGCACAGATACGCAGTATTTT. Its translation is CASSERRGSTDTQYF.

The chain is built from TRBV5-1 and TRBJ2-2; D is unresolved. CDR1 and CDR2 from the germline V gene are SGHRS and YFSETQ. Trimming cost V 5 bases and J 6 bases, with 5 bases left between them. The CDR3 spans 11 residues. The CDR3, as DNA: TGCGCCAGCAGGAGCCCCGGGGAGCTGTTTTTT. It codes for CASRSPGELFF.

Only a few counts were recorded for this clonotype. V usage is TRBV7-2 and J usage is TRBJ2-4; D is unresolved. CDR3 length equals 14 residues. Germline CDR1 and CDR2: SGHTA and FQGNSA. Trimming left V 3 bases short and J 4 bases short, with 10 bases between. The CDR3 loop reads CASSLGKPKNIQYF. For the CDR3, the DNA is TGTGCCAGCAGCTTGGGCAAGCCGAAAAACATTCAGTACTTC.

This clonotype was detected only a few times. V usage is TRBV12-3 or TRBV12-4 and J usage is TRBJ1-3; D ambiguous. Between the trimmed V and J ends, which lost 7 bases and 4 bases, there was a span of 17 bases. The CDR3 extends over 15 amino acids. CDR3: CASISTGSGGNTIYF. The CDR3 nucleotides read TGTGCCAGCATCTCCACGGGGTCCGGCGGAAACACCATATATTTT.

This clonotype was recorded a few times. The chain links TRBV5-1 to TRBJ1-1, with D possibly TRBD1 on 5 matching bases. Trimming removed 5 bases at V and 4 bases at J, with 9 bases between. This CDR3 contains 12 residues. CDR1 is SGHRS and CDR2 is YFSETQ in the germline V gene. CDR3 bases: TGCGCCAGCAGACGCGACAGCACTGAAGCTTTCTTT. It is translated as CASRRDSTEAFF. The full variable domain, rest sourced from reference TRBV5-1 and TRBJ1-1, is KAGVTQTPRYLIKTRGQQVTLSCSPISGHRSVSWYQQTPGQGLQFLFEYFSETQRNKGNFPGRFSGRQFSNSRSEMNVSTLELGDSALYLCASRRDSTEAFFGQGTRLTVV.

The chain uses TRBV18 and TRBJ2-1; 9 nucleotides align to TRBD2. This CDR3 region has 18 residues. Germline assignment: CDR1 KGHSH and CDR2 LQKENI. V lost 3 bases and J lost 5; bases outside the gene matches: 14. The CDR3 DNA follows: TGTGCCAGCTCACCTGCTGACAGGGTGGTAGCGGGGGACAATGAGCAGTTCTTC. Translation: CASSPADRVVAGDNEQFF.

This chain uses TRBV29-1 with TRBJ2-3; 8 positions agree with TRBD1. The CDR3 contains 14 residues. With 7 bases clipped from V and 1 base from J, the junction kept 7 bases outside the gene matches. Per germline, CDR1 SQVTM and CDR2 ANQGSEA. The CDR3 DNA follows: TGCAGCGCGGCTCAGGGGGCAGGCACAGATACGCAGTATTTT. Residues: CSAAQGAGTDTQYF.

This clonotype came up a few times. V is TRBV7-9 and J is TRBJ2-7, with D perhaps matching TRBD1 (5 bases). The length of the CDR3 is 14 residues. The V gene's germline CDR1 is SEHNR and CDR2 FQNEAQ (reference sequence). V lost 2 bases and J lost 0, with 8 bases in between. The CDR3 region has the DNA TGTGCCAGCAGCTTATCCAGGGACTCCTACGAGCAGTACGTC. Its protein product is CASSLSRDSYEQYV.

DNA of the CDR3: TGTGCCAGCTCACCACCCAACGGGGCAGGGACCCAGTACTTC. Amino acids: CASSPPNGAGTQYF. V usage is TRBV18 and J usage is TRBJ2-5; D possibly matches TRBD1 or TRBD2 (5 bases each). Germline loops: CDR1 KGHSH, CDR2 LQKENI. Trimming shortened V by 0 bases and J by 7 bases, and 12 bases separated the two germline ends. The CDR3 is 14 residues long.

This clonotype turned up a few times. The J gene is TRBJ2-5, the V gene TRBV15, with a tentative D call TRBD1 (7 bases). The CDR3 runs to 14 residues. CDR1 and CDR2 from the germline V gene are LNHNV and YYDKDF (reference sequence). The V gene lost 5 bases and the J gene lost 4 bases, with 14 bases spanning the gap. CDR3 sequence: CATSASQGGETQYF. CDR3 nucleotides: TGTGCCACCAGCGCCAGTCAGGGGGGAGAGACCCAGTACTTC.

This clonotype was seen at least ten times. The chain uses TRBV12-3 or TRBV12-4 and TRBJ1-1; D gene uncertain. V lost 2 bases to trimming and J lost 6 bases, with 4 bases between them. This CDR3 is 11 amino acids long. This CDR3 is CASSLLAEAFF. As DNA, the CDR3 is TGTGCCAGCAGTTTATTAGCTGAAGCTTTCTTT.

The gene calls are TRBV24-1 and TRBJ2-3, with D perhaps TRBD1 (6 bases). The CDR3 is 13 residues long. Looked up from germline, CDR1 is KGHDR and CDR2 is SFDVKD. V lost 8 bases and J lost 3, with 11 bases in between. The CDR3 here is CATNDRSTDTQYF. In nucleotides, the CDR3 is TGTGCCACCAACGACAGGTCGACAGATACGCAGTATTTT.

Written as DNA, the CDR3 is TGCGCCAGCAGCGACCGCCCCGGAGCAGATACGCAGTATTTT. Translation gives CASSDRPGADTQYF. The chain has TRBV4-1 and TRBJ2-3; D remains ambiguous. Trimming removed 5 bases from V and 4 bases from J, with 13 bases in between. This CDR3 spans 14 amino acids. Germline CDR1 is MGHRA and CDR2 is YSYEKL.

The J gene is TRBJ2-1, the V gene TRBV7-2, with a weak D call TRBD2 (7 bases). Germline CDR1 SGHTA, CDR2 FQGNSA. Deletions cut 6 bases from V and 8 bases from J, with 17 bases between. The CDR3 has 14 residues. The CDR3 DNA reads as TGTGCCAGCAGACAAAGGGGGGGGTCCGATGAGCAGTTCTTC. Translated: CASRQRGGSDEQFF.

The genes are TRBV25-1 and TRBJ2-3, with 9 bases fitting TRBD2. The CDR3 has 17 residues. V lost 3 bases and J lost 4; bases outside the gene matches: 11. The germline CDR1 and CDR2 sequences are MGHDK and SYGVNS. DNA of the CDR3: TGTGCCAGCAGTGACCCCCCCCGGCGGGAGGGCCCAGATACGCAGTATTTT. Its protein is CASSDPPRREGPDTQYF.

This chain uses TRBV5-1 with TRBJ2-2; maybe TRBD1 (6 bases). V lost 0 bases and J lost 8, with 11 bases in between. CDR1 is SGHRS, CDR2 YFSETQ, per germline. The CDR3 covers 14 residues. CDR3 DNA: TGCGCCAGCAGCTTGGTGGGGGCCCCTGGGGAGCTGTTTTTT. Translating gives CASSLVGAPGELFF. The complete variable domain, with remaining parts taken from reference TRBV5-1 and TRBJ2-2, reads KAGVTQTPRYLIKTRGQQVTLSCSPISGHRSVSWYQQTPGQGLQFLFEYFSETQRNKGNFPGRFSGRQFSNSRSEMNVSTLELGDSALYLCASSLVGAPGELFFGEGSRLTVL.

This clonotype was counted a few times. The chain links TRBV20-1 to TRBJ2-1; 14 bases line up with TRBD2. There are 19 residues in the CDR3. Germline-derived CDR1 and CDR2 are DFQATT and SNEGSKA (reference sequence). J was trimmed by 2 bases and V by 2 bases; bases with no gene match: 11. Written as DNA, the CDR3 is TGCAGTGCTAGACAGTCCGGGACTAGCGGGAGTCCGACCTACAATGAGCAGTTCTTC. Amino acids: CSARQSGTSGSPTYNEQFF.

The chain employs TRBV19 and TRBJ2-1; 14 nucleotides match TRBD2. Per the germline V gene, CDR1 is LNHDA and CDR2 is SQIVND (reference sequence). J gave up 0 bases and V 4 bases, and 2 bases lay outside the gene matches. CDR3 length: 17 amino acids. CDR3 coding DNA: TGTGCCAGTAGTAAAGGGACTAGCGGGAGCTCCTACAATGAGCAGTTCTTC. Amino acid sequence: CASSKGTSGSSYNEQFF.